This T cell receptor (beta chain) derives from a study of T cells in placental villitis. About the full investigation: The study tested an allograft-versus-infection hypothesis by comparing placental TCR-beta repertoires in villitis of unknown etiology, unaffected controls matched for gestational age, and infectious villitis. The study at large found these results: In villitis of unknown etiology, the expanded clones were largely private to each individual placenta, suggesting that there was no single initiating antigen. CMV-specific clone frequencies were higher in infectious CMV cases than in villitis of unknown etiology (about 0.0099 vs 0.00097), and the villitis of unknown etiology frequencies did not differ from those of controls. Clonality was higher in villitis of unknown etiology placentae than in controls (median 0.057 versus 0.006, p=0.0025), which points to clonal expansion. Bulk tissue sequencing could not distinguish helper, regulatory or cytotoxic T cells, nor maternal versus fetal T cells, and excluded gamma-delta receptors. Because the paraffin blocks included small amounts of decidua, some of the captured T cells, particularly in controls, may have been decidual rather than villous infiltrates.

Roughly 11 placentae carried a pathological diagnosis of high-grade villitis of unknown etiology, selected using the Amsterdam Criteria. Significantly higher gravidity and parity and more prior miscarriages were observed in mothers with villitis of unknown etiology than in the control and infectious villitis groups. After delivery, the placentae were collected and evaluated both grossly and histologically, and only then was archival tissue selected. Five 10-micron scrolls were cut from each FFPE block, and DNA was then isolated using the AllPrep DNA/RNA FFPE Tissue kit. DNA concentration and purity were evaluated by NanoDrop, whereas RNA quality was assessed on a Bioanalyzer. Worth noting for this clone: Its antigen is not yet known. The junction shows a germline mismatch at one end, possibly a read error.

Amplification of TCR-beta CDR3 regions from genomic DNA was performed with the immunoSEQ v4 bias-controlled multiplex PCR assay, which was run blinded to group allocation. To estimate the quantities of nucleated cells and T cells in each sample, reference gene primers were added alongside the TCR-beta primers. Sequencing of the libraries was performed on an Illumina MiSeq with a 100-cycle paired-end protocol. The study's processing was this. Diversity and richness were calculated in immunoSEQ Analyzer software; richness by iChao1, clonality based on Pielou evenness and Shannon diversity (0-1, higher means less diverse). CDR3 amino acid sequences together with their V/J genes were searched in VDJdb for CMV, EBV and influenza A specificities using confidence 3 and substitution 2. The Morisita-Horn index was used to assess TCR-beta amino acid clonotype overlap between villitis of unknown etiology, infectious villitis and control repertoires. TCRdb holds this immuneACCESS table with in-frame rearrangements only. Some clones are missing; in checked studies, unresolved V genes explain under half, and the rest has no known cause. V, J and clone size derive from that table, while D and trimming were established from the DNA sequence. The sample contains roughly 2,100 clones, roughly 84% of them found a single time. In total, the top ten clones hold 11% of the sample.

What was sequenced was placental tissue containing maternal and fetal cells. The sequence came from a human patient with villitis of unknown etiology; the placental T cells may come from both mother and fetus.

Here the CDR3 is given as CVSSFIGELFF. The bases read TGTGTCAGCAGCTTTATCGGGGAGCTGTTTTTT. Recombination connected TRBV7-8 to TRBJ2-2; a confident D gene designation cannot be given. From the cysteine through the phenylalanine, the CDR3 covers 11 amino acids. CDR3 DNA only is kept here, 33 bases in frame from base 1. Per the germline V gene, SGHVS is the CDR1 and FQNEAQ is the CDR2.